The 27 T cell receptor beta chains given below trace back to one sample, sequenced in a study of cytomegalovirus exposure and HLA in healthy donors. 60 Vbeta and 13 Jbeta primers were used in PCR. Clones were read by immunoSEQ multiplex PCR, and TCRdb kept only the in-frame ones, dropping some. This table has about 120,000 clones, over 75% appearing once. The sequenced sample was PBMCs. These receptors came from a male donor in good health and CMV-seropositive.

This clone was picked up a small number of times. The V call is TRBV7-3, the J call TRBJ1-2, with a possible D match to TRBD1 (6 bases). The CDR3 is 15 amino acids. Germline loops: CDR1 SGHTA, CDR2 FQGTGA. V lost 2 bases and J lost 0, with 10 bases in between. The CDR3 region is CASSLAGGTNYGYTF. The CDR3 DNA is TGTGCCAGCAGCTTAGCGGGGGGCACTAACTATGGCTACACCTTC.

As to this clone: Additional DNA sequences in this sample encode the identical CDR3. This chain links TRBV2 with TRBJ1-4, with D uncertain. The V end was cut by 6 bases, the J end by 4 bases, with 9 bases between. The CDR3 is 13 amino acids. Per germline, CDR1 SNHLY and CDR2 FYNNEI. This CDR3 is CASSGDHNEKLFF. The CDR3 DNA reads as TGTGCCAGCAGCGGGGATCATAATGAAAAACTGTTTTTT.

The chain uses TRBV9 and TRBJ2-1; 12 positions agree with TRBD2. This CDR3 region has 18 residues. V shed 0 bases and J 4 bases; nucleotides not matched to a gene: 8. The germline V gene has CDR1 SGDLS and CDR2 YYNGEE. The CDR3 nucleotides are TGTGCCAGCAGCGTAGTGGGTGGACTAGCGGGGATATACAATGAGCAGTTCTTC. Amino acids: CASSVVGGLAGIYNEQFF.

The V and J genes are TRBV28 and TRBJ2-7; 8 nucleotides match TRBD1. Germline V gene data show CDR1 as MDHEN and CDR2 as SYDVKM. The ends lost 4 bases at V and 7 bases at J; junction bases unmatched: 12. The CDR3 extends over 15 amino acids. In DNA form, the CDR3 reads TGTGCCAGCAGTTACATTACAGGGGGATTGGGTGAGCAGTACTTC. It translates to CASSYITGGLGEQYF.

The chain combines TRBV11-2 with TRBJ1-2; D unresolved. The CDR3 loop spans 13 amino acids. Germline V CDR1 and CDR2: SGHAT, FQNNGV. Trimming stripped 3 bases from V and 4 bases from J, with 9 bases between. This chain's CDR3 is CASSFAGGYGYTF. The DNA for the CDR3 is TGTGCCAGCAGCTTCGCCGGTGGCTATGGCTACACCTTC.

V is TRBV27 and J is TRBJ2-7, with 10 bases lining up with TRBD2. CDR1 and CDR2 (germline): MNHEY, SMNVEV (reference sequence). The trim removed 6 bases at V and 5 bases at J, leaving 7 bases unmatched. CDR3 length: 14 amino acids. The CDR3 region is CASRKRGGRNEQYF. CDR3 bases: TGTGCCAGCAGGAAGCGGGGGGGCAGGAACGAGCAGTACTTC.

The V and J genes are TRBV5-1 and TRBJ1-4, with TRBD1 as a possible D gene (5 bases). Germline V gene data show CDR1 as SGHRS and CDR2 as YFSETQ. The germline V and J ends were trimmed by 5 bases and 7 bases, with 15 bases remaining between them. The CDR3 runs to 14 residues. CDR3 DNA sequence: TGCGCCAGCAGGGGAGGGGCGCTCGGTGAAAAACTGTTTTTT. Protein: CASRGGALGEKLFF.

The sample holds a few counts of this clone. This chain links TRBV7-3 with TRBJ2-3; D gene unclear. The CDR3 spans 16 residues. Germline lookup yields CDR1 SGHTA and CDR2 FQGTGA. V was trimmed by 2 bases and J by 1 base, leaving 13 bases between them. The DNA for the CDR3 is TGTGCCAGCAGCTTAGGTCCTGGAGCCGGCACAGATACGCAGTATTTT. The encoded protein is CASSLGPGAGTDTQYF.

This clone was recorded only once. The genes are TRBV28 and TRBJ1-2, with 9 positions matching TRBD1. CDR3 length: 13 amino acids. V shed 3 bases and J 7 bases; nucleotides not matched to a gene: 3. Germline assignment: CDR1 MDHEN and CDR2 SYDVKM. This CDR3 is CASSFGQGFGYTF. DNA of the CDR3: TGTGCCAGCAGTTTCGGACAGGGGTTTGGCTACACCTTC.

V usage is TRBV29-1 and J usage is TRBJ2-7; a possible D gene is TRBD1 (7 bases). Germline-derived CDR1 and CDR2 are SQVTM and ANQGSEA. The CDR3 has 15 amino acids. The V and J ends lost 5 bases and 0 bases respectively, with 17 bases between them. CDR3: CSVRFRRDSSYEQYF. The CDR3 DNA sequence: TGCAGCGTTCGATTTAGGAGGGACAGCTCCTACGAGCAGTACTTC.

This clone was seen a single time. The V and J genes are TRBV5-6 and TRBJ1-6, with D possibly being TRBD1 (6 bases). Trimming stripped 0 bases from V and 6 bases from J, with 13 bases between. From germline, CDR1 is SGHDT and CDR2 YYEEEE. The CDR3 extends over 16 amino acids. CDR3: CASSLGRGSGNSPLHF. The CDR3 coding sequence is TGTGCCAGCAGCTTGGGCAGGGGCTCTGGTAATTCACCCCTCCACTTT.

The chain has TRBV11-2 and TRBJ2-5; the match to TRBD2 covers 14 bases. The V gene's germline CDR1 is SGHAT and CDR2 FQNNGV. After removal of 5 bases from V and 5 bases from J, the junction contained 4 bases not matched to a gene. The length of the CDR3 is 15 residues. CDR3 amino acids: CASSHGLAGGETQYF. The CDR3 coding sequence is TGTGCCAGCAGCCATGGACTAGCGGGAGGCGAGACCCAGTACTTC.

This chain's CDR3 is CASSPGLAGALQETQYF. CDR3 nucleotides: TGTGCCAGCAGCCCGGGACTAGCGGGGGCCCTCCAAGAGACCCAGTACTTC. V usage is TRBV5-6 and J usage is TRBJ2-5, with 14 bases that match TRBD2. The CDR3 length is 17 residues. J was trimmed by 1 base and V by 4 bases; bases with no gene match: 6. Germline-derived CDR1 and CDR2 are SGHDT and YYEEEE.

This rearrangement joins TRBV11-2 to TRBJ1-1; no clear D. This CDR3 region has 14 residues. V lost 4 bases to trimming and J lost 1 base, with 10 bases between them. From germline, CDR1 is SGHAT and CDR2 FQNNGV. CDR3 residues: CASSSPRGNTEAFF. CDR3 nucleotides: TGTGCCAGCAGCTCCCCCCGAGGGAACACTGAAGCTTTCTTT.

The chain has TRBV7-9 and TRBJ2-7; tentatively, D is TRBD2 (7 bases). Trimming pared 4 bases from V and 2 bases from J, leaving 18 bases between. This CDR3 has 16 amino acids. Germline-derived CDR1 and CDR2 are SEHNR and FQNEAQ (reference sequence). CDR3 sequence reads: CASSSPGGRVAYEQYF. The CDR3 DNA follows: TGTGCCAGCAGCTCCCCCGGGGGGCGCGTAGCCTACGAGCAGTACTTC.

This clone was seen once. The chain combines TRBV2 with TRBJ2-7; 11 bases fit TRBD2. CDR3 length: 15 amino acids. The trim removed 4 bases at V and 7 bases at J, leaving 9 bases unmatched. CDR1 is SNHLY, CDR2 FYNNEI, per germline. CDR3 sequence: CASSVGLAGGWEQYF. The DNA for the CDR3 is TGTGCCAGCAGTGTTGGGCTAGCGGGGGGATGGGAGCAGTACTTC.

The chain has TRBV5-1 and TRBJ2-5; 9 positions agree with TRBD1. The germline V gene has CDR1 SGHRS and CDR2 YFSETQ. Unmatched junction bases numbered 7, after V lost 6 bases and J lost 1 base. The CDR3 is made up of 15 amino acids. The CDR3 sequence: CASNQGQGGQETQYF. DNA of the CDR3: TGCGCCAGCAACCAGGGACAGGGTGGCCAAGAGACCCAGTACTTC.

The chain's CDR3 is CASSHRSSGNTIYF. In DNA form, the CDR3 reads TGTGCCAGTAGTCATCGTAGCTCTGGAAACACCATATATTTT. This chain joins TRBV19 and TRBJ1-3; the D is unclear. The germline V gene has CDR1 LNHDA and CDR2 SQIVND (reference sequence). The CDR3 runs 14 residues. The V gene lost 5 bases and the J gene lost 0 bases, with 8 bases spanning the gap.

The rearrangement uses TRBV5-1 and TRBJ2-7; D gene unclear. The ends were cut back, 0 bases at V and 6 bases at J, with 13 bases in the middle. Per germline, CDR1 SGHRS and CDR2 YFSETQ. The CDR3 totals 14 residues. The CDR3 protein is CASSLGAPGTEQYF. In DNA form, the CDR3 reads TGCGCCAGCAGCTTGGGGGCGCCAGGTACCGAGCAGTACTTC.

The chain couples TRBV25-1 to TRBJ2-3, with TRBD2 identical over 11 bases. The CDR3 has 16 residues. Germline trimming cut 5 bases from V and 4 bases from J; bases unmatched to any gene: 8. CDR1 is MGHDK, CDR2 SYGVNS, per germline. In DNA form, the CDR3 reads TGTGCCAGCAGTCCGATAGCGGGAGGGCCCGCAGATACGCAGTATTTT. Protein product: CASSPIAGGPADTQYF.

On this clone: The junction departs from germline at one end; a sequencing error may be responsible. The CDR3 sequence: CASSDSGETNEQFF. The DNA of the CDR3 is TGTGCCAGCAGTGACTCGGGCGAGACGAATGAGCAGTTCTTC. V and J are TRBV6-5 and TRBJ2-1; D is undetermined. The CDR3 totals 14 residues. Germline lookup yields CDR1 MNHEY and CDR2 SVGAGI.

The V and J genes are TRBV18 and TRBJ1-1, with TRBD1 matching over 7 bases. Unmatched junction bases numbered 17, after V lost 3 bases and J lost 4 bases. Germline loops: CDR1 KGHSH, CDR2 LQKENI. The CDR3 consists of 18 residues. The CDR3 here is CASSPLQGTDSSPTEAFF. CDR3 nucleotide sequence: TGTGCCAGCTCACCGTTACAGGGGACTGATTCAAGTCCCACTGAAGCTTTCTTT.

The rearrangement links TRBV9 to TRBJ1-4; D is ambiguous. Germline V lookup: CDR1 SGDLS, CDR2 YYNGEE. Trimming cost V 2 bases and J 2 bases, with 10 bases left between them. The CDR3 sequence is 15 residues long. CDR3 DNA sequence: TGTGCCAGCAGCGTTGAGGGCTTGACTAATGAAAAACTGTTTTTT. Protein: CASSVEGLTNEKLFF. The full variable domain, rest sourced from reference TRBV9 and TRBJ1-4, is DSGVTQTPKHLITATGQRVTLRCSPRSGDLSVYWYQQSLDQGLQFLIQYYNGEERAKGNILERFSAQQFPDLHSELNLSSLELGDSALYFCASSVEGLTNEKLFFGSGTQLSVL.

The gene calls are TRBV9 and TRBJ1-2, with 7 bases aligning to TRBD1. The germline V gene has CDR1 SGDLS and CDR2 YYNGEE. The CDR3 is 17 amino acids. The J segment lost 0 bases and the V segment lost 3 bases, leaving 11 bases of the junction unmatched. The DNA for the CDR3 is TGTGCCAGCAGCGGATATTACAGGGGTGCCGCTAACTATGGCTACACCTTC. It encodes CASSGYYRGAANYGYTF.

This clone showed up just once. J is TRBJ2-7 and V is TRBV6-6; 7 bases map to TRBD2. This CDR3 has 14 amino acids. Germline V gene lookup returns CDR1 MNHNY and CDR2 SVGAGI (reference sequence). Trimming removed 0 bases from V and 3 bases from J; junction bases left unmatched: 2. As DNA, the CDR3 is TGTGCCAGCAGTTACTCGGGGGGGGGCTACGAGCAGTACTTC. This gives the protein CASSYSGGGYEQYF.

A single count supports this clone. The rearrangement uses TRBV27 and TRBJ2-7; 7 bases match TRBD1. In germline, CDR1 is MNHEY, CDR2 SMNVEV (reference sequence). Unmatched junction bases numbered 12, after V lost 5 bases and J lost 5 bases. CDR3 length: 15 amino acids. The CDR3 nucleotides are TGTGCCAGCAGTCATCTCCTGACAGGGCGGAACGAGCAGTACTTC. Residues: CASSHLLTGRNEQYF.

The rearrangement links TRBV19 to TRBJ2-7, with 8 bases fitting TRBD2. The ends lost 6 bases at V and 0 bases at J; junction bases unmatched: 4. This CDR3 contains 14 residues. Germline V gene sequence: CDR1 LNHDA, CDR2 SQIVND (reference sequence). CDR3 bases: TGTGCCAGTAGGACTAGCGACTCCTCCTACGAGCAGTACTTC. It is translated as CASRTSDSSYEQYF.